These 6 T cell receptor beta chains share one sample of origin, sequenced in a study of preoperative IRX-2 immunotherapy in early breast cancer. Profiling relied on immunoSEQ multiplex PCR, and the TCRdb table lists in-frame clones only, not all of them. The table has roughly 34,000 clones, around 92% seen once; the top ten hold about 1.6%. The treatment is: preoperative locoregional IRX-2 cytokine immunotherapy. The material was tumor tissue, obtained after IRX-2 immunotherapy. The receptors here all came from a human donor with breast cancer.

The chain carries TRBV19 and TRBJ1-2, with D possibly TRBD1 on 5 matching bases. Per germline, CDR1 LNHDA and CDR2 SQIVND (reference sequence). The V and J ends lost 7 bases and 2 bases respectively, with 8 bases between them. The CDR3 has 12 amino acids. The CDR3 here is CASIRDNYGYTF. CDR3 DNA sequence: TGTGCCAGTATCCGGGACAACTATGGCTACACCTTC.

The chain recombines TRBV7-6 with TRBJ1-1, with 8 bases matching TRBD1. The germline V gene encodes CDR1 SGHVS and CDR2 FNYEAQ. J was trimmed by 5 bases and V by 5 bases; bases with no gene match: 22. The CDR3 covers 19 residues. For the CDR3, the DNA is TGTGCCAGCAGCGCATCGACCGGGACAGGATCTATAGCGAGAACTGAAGCTTTCTTT. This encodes CASSASTGTGSIARTEAFF.

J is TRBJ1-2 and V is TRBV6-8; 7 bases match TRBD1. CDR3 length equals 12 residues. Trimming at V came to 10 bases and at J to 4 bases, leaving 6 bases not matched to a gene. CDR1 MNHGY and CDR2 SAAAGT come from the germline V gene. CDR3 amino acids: CATHRGGYGYTF. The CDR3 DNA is TGTGCCACACACAGGGGCGGCTATGGCTACACCTTC.

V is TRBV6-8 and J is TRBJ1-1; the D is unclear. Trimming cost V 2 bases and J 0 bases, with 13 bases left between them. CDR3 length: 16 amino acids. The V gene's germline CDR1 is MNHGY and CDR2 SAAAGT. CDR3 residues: CASSYAPPKLNTEAFF. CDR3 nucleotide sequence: TGTGCCAGCAGTTACGCGCCGCCCAAGCTGAACACTGAAGCTTTCTTT.

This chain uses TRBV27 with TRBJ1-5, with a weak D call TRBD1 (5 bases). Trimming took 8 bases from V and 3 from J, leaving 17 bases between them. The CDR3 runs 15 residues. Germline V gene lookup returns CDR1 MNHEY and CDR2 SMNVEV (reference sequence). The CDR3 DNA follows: TGTGCCAGCTCTCTTATTGGGACCCCCAATCAGCCCCAGCATTTT. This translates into CASSLIGTPNQPQHF.

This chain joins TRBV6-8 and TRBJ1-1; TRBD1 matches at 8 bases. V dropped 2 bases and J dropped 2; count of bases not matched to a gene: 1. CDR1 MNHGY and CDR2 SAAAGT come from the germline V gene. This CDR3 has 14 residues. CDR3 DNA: TGTGCCAGCAGTTACCAGGGGGCAAACACTGAAGCTTTCTTT. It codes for CASSYQGANTEAFF.